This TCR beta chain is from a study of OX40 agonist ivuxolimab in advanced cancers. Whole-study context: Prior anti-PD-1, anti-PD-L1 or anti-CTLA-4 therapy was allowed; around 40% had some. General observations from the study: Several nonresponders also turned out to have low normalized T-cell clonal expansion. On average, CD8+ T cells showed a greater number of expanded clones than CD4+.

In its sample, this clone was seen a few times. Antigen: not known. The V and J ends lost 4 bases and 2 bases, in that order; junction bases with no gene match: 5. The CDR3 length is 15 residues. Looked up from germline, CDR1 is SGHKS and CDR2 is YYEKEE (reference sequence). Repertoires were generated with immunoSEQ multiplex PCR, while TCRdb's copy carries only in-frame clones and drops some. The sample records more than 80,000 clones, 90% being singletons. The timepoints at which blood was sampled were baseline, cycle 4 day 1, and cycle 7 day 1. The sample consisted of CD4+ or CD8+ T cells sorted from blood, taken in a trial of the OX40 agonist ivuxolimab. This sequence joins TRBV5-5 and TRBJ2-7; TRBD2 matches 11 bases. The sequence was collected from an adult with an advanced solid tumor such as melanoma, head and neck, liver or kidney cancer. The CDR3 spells CASSTGLADTYEQYF. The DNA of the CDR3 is TGTGCCAGCAGCACGGGACTAGCGGACACCTACGAGCAGTACTTC.